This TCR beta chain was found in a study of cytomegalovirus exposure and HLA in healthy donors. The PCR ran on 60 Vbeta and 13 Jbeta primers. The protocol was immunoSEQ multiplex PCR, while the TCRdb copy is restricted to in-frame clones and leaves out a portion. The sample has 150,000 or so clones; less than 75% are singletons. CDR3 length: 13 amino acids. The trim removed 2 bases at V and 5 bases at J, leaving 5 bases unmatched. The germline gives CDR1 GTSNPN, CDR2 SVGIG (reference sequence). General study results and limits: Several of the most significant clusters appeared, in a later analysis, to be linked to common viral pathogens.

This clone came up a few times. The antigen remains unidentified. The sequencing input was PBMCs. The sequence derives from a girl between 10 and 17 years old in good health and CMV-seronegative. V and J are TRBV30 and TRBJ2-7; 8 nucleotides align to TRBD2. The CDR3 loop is CAWSPRGGHEQYF. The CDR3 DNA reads TGTGCCTGGAGTCCCCGGGGGGGCCACGAGCAGTACTTC.